A selection of T cell receptor beta chains follows, all from one sample in a study of cytomegalovirus exposure and HLA in healthy donors. TCRdb's table, derived via immunoSEQ multiplex PCR, lists solely in-frame clones and lacks some. The sample lists about 280,000 clones, around 87% occurring once. Sequencing was carried out using PBMCs. These receptors were taken from a woman in her late teens or twenties in good health and CMV-seronegative. The CDR3 runs from the conserved cysteine through the conserved F or W. The D gene is left open where the match is weak. Size values are once, few and many counts, or a class for expanded clones, and some rows have none.

clone_size	v_call	d_call	j_call	cdr3_nt	cdr3_aa
.	TRBV6-6	.	TRBJ2-7	TGTGCCAGCGGTATCCCTGGCCGAAGCGAGCAGTACTTC	CASGIPGRSEQYF
.	TRBV5-1	.	TRBJ2-5	TGCGCCAGCAGTTCGGGGGAAGAGACCCAGTACTTC	CASSSGEETQYF
.	TRBV10-3	TRBD1	TRBJ1-2	TGTGCCATCCCGGGACAGGGGGCAGATGGCTACACCTTC	CAIPGQGADGYTF
.	TRBV27	.	TRBJ2-7	TGTGCCAGCAGTCCCTCGGGACAACCCTACGAGCAGTACTTC	CASSPSGQPYEQYF
.	TRBV11-2	TRBD2	TRBJ2-7	TGTGCCAGCAGCTTAGCTCACCAGCGGGGCGTCTACGAGCAGTACTTC	CASSLAHQRGVYEQYF
.	TRBV6-6	.	TRBJ2-7	TGTGCCAGCAGTCTTCCAGACAGCTCCTACGAGCAGTACTTC	CASSLPDSSYEQYF
few	TRBV9	.	TRBJ1-3	TGTGCCAGCACTTCTGGAAACACCATATATTTT	CASTSGNTIYF
.	TRBV7-2	.	TRBJ1-2	TGTGCCAGCAGCATCGACAGGAAGTATGGCTACACCTTC	CASSIDRKYGYTF
.	TRBV10-3	TRBD2	TRBJ2-7	TGTGCCATCGGGCGGACTAGCAGTTACGAGCAGTACTTC	CAIGRTSSYEQYF
.	TRBV7-3	TRBD2	TRBJ2-1	TGTGCCAGCAGCCCATCCCTTAGTGCGGGAGGAAATGAGCAGTTCTTC	CASSPSLSAGGNEQFF
.	TRBV29-1	TRBD2	TRBJ2-2	TGCAGCGTTGAAAAGGTATTAGCGGGAGTAGGCGGGGAGCTGTTTTTT	CSVEKVLAGVGGELFF
few	TRBV7-6	.	TRBJ2-7	TGTGCCAGCAGTGTTGACGGGGCGGGAGAGCAGTACTTC	CASSVDGAGEQYF
.	TRBV19	TRBD1	TRBJ2-5	TGTGCCAGTAGGGGGAAACCGGGACAGGACCCCCAAGAGACCCAGTACTTC	CASRGKPGQDPQETQYF
.	TRBV4-1	.	TRBJ1-4	TGCGCCAGCAGCCAAGGGGGGGAGGGGTATGAAAAACTGTTTTTT	CASSQGGEGYEKLFF
.	TRBV7-2	.	TRBJ2-1	TGTGCCAGCAAAGTAGGTCCAGCCATGGGCCACAATGAGCAGTTCTTC	CASKVGPAMGHNEQFF
once	TRBV5-1	TRBD2	TRBJ2-5	TGCGCCAGCAGCTTGGTAGCGGGCCAGGGGACCCAGTACTTC	CASSLVAGQGTQYF
few	TRBV5-1	.	TRBJ2-7	TGCGCCAGCAGCACAGGTCTTACCTACGAGCAGTACTTC	CASSTGLTYEQYF
.	TRBV6-5	TRBD2	TRBJ2-2	TGTGCCAGCCACCCGTTAGGGGAGGGGAACGGGGAGCTGTTTTTT	CASHPLGEGNGELFF
.	TRBV28	.	TRBJ1-5	TGTGCCAGCAAGACGGGGGTCCAGCCCCAGCATTTT	CASKTGVQPQHF
few	TRBV10-3	.	TRBJ2-1	TGTGCCATCAGTGAGTCTATGGCCGGGGTCTACAATGAGCAGTTCTTC	CAISESMAGVYNEQFF
few	TRBV19	.	TRBJ2-5	TGTGCCAGTAGTAGGGGAGTGGGAGAGACCCAGTACTTC	CASSRGVGETQYF
.	TRBV28	.	TRBJ1-5	TGTGCCAGCAGTTTTGAGGGCCTTCAGCCCCAGCATTTT	CASSFEGLQPQHF
once	TRBV28	.	TRBJ1-2	.	CASSTSGQLYGYTF
.	TRBV6-5	.	TRBJ2-5	TGTGCCAGCAGTTATTGGCCGCAAGAGACCCAGTACTTC	CASSYWPQETQYF
.	TRBV6-6	.	TRBJ2-1	TGTGCCAGCTCGAACGTATACAAATACAATGAGCAGTTCTTC	CASSNVYKYNEQFF
few	TRBV13	.	TRBJ2-7	TGTGCCAGCAGCTTATCACAGACGCTGGCTACCTACGAGCAGTACTTC	CASSLSQTLATYEQYF
once	TRBV28	.	TRBJ1-2	TGTGCCAGCAGTTTATCTAGGCTTAAGGACTATGGCTACACCTTC	CASSLSRLKDYGYTF
.	TRBV19	TRBD1	TRBJ1-2	TGTGCCAGTAATGGACAGGGGTTGACCTATGGCTACACCTTC	CASNGQGLTYGYTF